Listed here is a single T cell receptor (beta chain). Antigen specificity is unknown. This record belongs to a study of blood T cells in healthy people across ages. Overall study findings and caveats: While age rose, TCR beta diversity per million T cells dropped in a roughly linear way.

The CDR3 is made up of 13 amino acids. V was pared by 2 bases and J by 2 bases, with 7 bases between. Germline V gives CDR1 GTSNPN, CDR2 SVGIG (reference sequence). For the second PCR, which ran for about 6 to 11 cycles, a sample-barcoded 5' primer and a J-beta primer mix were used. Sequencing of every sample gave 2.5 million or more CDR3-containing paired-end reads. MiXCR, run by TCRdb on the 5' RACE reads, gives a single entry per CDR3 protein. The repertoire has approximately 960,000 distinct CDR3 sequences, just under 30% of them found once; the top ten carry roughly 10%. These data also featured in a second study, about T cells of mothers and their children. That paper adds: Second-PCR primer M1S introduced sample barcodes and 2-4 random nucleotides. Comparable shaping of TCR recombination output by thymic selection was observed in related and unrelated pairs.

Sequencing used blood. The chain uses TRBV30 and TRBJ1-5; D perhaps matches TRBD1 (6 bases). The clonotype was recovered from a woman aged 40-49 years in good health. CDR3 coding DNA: TGTGCCTGGAGTAACAGGGGCAATCAGCCCCAGCATTTT. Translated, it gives CAWSNRGNQPQHF.